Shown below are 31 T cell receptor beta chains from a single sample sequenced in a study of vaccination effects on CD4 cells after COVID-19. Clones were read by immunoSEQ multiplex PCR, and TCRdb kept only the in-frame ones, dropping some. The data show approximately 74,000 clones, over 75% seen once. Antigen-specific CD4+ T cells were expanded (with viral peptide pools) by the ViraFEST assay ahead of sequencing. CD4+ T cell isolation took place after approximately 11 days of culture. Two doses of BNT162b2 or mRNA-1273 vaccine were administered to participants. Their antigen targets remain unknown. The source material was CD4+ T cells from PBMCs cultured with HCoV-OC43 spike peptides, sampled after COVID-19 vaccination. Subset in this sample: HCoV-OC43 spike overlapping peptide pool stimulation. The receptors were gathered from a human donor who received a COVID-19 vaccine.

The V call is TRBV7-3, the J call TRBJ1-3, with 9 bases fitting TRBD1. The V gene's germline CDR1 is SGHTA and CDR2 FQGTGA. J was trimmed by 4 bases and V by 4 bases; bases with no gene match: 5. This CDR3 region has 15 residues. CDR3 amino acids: CASSSTGTGGNTIYF. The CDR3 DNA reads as TGTGCCAGCAGCTCCACCGGGACAGGGGGAAACACCATATATTTT.

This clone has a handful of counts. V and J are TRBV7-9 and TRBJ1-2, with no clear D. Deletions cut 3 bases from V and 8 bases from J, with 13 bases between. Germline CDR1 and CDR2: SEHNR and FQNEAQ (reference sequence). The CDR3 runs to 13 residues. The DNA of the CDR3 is TGTGCCAGCAGCTTGGACGTAGGAACAGGCTACACCTTC. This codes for CASSLDVGTGYTF.

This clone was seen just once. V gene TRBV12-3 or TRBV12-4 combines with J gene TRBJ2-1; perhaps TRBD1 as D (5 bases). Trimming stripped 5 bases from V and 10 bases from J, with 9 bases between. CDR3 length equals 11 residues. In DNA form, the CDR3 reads TGTGCCAGCAGTCCTAACAGGGAGCAGTTCTTC. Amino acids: CASSPNREQFF.

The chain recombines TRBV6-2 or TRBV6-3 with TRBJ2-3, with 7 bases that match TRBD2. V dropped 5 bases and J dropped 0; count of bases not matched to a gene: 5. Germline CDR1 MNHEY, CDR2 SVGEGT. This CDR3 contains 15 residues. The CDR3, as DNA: TGTGCCAGCAGTGGGGGGGATTCTAGCACAGATACGCAGTATTTT. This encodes CASSGGDSSTDTQYF.

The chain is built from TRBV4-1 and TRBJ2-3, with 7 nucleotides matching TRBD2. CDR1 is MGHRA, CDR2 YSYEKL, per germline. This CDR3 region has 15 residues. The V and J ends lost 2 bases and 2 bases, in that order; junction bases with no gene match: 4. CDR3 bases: TGCGCCAGCAGCCAAAGGGAGGGTCCCACAGATACGCAGTATTTT. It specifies CASSQREGPTDTQYF.

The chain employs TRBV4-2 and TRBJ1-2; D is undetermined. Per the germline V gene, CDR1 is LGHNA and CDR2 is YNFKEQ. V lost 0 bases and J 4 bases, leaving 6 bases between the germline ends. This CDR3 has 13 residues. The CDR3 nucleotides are TGTGCCAGCAGCCAAGAGTCCAGCTATGGCTACACCTTC. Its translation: CASSQESSYGYTF.

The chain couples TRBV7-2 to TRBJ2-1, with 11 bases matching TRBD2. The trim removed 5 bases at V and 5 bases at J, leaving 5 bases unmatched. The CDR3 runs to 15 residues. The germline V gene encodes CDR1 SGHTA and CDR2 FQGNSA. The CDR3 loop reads CASSGTSGQHNEQFF. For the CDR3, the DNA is TGTGCCAGCAGCGGGACTAGCGGACAACACAATGAGCAGTTCTTC.

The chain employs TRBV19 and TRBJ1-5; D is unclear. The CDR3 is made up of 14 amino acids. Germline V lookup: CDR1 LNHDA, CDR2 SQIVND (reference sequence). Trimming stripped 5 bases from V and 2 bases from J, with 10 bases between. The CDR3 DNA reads TGTGCCAGTAGTCAAGACGGAGGCAATCAGCCCCAGCATTTT. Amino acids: CASSQDGGNQPQHF.

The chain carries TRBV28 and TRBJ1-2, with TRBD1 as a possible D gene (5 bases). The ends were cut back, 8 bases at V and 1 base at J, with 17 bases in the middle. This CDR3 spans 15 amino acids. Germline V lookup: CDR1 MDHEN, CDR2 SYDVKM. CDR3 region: CASVSPGPLNYGYTF. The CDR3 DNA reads TGTGCCAGCGTATCGCCGGGGCCACTTAACTATGGCTACACCTTC.

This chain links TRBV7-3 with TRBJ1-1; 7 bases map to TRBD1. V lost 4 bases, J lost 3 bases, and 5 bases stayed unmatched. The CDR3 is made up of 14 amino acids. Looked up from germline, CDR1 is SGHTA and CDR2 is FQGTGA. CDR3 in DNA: TGTGCCAGCAGCTACAGGGGCGGGGACACTGAAGCTTTCTTT. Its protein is CASSYRGGDTEAFF. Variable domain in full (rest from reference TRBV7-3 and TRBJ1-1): GAGVSQTPSNKVTEKGKYVELRCDPISGHTALYWYRQSLGQGPEFLIYFQGTGAADDSGLPNDRFFAVRPEGSVSTLKIQRTERGDSAVYLCASSYRGGDTEAFFGQGTRLTVV.

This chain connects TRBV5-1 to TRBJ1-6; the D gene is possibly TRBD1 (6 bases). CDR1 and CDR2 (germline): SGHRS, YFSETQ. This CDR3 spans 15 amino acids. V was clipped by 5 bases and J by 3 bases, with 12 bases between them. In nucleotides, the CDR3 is TGCGCCAGCAGGCACGGACAGAACTATAATTCACCCCTCCACTTT. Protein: CASRHGQNYNSPLHF.

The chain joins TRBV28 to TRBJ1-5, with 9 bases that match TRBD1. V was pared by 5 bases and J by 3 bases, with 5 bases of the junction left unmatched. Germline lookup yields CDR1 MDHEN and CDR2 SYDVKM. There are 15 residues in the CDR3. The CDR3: CASSPGTGSNQPQHF. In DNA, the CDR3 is TGTGCCAGCAGTCCAGGGACAGGGTCCAATCAGCCCCAGCATTTT.

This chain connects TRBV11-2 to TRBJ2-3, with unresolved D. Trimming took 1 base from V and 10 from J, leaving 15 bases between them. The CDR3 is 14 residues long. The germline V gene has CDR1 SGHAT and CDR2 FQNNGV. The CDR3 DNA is TGTGCCAGCAGCTTAGGTCGACGGTGGGGTGCGCAGTATTTT. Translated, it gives CASSLGRRWGAQYF.

The CDR3 nucleotides are TGTGCCAGTACTAGGACATTTACTAGCACAGATACGCAGTATTTT. Translation gives CASTRTFTSTDTQYF. The chain joins TRBV19 to TRBJ2-3; weak D call: TRBD1 (5 bases). CDR1 is LNHDA and CDR2 is SQIVND in the germline V gene (reference sequence). This CDR3 region has 15 residues. Deletions cut 7 bases from V and 0 bases from J, with 14 bases between.

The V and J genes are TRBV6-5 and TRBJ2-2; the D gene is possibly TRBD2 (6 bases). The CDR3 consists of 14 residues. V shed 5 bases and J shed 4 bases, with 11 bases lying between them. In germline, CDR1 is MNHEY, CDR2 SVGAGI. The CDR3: CASSTREATGELFF. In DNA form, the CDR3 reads TGTGCCAGCAGTACAAGGGAGGCCACCGGGGAGCTGTTTTTT.

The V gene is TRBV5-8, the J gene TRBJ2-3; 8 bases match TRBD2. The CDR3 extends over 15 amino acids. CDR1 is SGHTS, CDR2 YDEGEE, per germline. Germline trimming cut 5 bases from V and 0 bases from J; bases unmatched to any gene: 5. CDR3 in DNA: TGTGCCAGCAGAAATCCGGGGGGGAGCACAGATACGCAGTATTTT. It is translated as CASRNPGGSTDTQYF.

This CDR3 reads CASSPRQGPQETQYF. CDR3 DNA sequence: TGTGCCAGCTCACCAAGACAGGGGCCACAAGAGACCCAGTACTTC. The chain recombines TRBV18 with TRBJ2-5, with 8 bases fitting TRBD1. V shed 2 bases, J shed 2 bases, and the junction held 4 bases outside the gene matches. Per the germline V gene, CDR1 is KGHSH and CDR2 is LQKENI. This CDR3 contains 15 residues.

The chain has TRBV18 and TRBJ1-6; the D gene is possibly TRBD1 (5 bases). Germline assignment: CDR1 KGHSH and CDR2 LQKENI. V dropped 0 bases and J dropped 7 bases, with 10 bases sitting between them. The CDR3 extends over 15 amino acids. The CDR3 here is CASSPPGGGNSPLHF. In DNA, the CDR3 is TGTGCCAGCTCACCACCTGGGGGAGGAAATTCACCCCTCCACTTT.

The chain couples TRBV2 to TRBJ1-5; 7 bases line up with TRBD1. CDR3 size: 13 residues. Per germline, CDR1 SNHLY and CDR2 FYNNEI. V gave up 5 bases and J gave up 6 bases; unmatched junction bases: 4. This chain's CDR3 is CASSTGEIQPQHF. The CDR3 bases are TGTGCCAGCAGTACAGGGGAGATTCAGCCCCAGCATTTT.

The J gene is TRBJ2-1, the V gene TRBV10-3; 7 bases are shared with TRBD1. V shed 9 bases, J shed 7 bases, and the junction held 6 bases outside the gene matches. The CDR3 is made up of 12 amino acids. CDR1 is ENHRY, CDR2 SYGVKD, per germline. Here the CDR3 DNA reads TGTGCCATTGGGGGACAGTGGAATGAGCAGTTCTTC. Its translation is CAIGGQWNEQFF.

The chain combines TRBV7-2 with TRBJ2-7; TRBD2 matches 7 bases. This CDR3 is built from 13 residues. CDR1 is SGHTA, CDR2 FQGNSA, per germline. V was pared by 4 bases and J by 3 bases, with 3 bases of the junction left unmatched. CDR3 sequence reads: CASSSRGGYEQYV. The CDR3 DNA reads TGTGCCAGCAGCTCCCGCGGGGGCTACGAGCAGTACGTC.

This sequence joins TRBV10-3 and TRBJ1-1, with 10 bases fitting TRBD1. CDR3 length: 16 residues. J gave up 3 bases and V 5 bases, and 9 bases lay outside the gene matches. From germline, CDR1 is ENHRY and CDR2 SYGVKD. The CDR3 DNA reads TGTGCCATCAGTTCGCGGACAGGGGGAGTGGACACTGAAGCTTTCTTT. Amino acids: CAISSRTGGVDTEAFF.

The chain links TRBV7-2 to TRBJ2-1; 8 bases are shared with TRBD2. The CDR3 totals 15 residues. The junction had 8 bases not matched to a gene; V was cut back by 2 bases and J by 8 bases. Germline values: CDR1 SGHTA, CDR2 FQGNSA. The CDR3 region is CASSLRTGGFDEQFF. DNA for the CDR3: TGTGCCAGCAGCTTAAGGACGGGGGGGTTCGATGAGCAGTTCTTC.

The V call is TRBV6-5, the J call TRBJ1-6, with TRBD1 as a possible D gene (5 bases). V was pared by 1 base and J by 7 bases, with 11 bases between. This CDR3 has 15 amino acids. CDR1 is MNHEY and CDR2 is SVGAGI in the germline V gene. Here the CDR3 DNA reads TGTGCCAGCAGTTACTATCAGGGCCTAAATTCACCCCTCCACTTT. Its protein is CASSYYQGLNSPLHF.

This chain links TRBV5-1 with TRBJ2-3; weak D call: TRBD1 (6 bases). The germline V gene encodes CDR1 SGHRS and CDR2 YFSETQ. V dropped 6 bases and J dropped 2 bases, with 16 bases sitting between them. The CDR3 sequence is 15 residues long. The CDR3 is CASNAGELVTDTQYF. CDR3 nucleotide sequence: TGCGCCAGCAACGCAGGGGAATTGGTCACAGATACGCAGTATTTT.

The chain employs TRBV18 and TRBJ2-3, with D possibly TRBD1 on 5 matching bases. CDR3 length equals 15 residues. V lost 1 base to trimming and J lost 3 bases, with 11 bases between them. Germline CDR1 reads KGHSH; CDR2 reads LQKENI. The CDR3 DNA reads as TGTGCCAGCTCACCACAGGGGTTCTCGACAGATACGCAGTATTTT. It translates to CASSPQGFSTDTQYF.

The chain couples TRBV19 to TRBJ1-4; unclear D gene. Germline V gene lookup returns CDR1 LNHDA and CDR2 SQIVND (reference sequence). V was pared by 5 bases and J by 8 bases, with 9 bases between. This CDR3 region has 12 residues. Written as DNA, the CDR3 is TGTGCCAGTAGTCGGTCGGGAGAAAAACTGTTTTTT. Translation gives CASSRSGEKLFF.

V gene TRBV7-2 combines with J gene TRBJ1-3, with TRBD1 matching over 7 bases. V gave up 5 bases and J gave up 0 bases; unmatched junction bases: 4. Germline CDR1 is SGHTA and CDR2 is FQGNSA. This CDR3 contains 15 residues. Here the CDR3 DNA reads TGTGCCAGCAGCCCGGGACAGTTCTCTGGAAACACCATATATTTT. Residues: CASSPGQFSGNTIYF.

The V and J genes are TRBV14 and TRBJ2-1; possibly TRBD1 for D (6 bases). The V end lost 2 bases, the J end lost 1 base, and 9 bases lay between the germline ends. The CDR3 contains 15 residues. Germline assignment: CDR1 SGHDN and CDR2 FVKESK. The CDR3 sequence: CASSQRGFSYNEQFF. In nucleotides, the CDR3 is TGTGCCAGCAGCCAAAGGGGGTTTTCCTACAATGAGCAGTTCTTC.

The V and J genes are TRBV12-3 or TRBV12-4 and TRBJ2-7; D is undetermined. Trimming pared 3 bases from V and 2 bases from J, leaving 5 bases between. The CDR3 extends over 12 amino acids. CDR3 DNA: TGTGCCAGCAGTTTTACGACCTACGAGCAGTACGTC. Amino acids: CASSFTTYEQYV.

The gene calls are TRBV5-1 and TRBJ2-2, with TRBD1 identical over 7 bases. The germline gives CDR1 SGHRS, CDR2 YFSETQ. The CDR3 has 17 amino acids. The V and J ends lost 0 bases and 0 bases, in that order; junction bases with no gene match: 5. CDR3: CASSLGQGSPNTGELFF. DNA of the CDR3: TGCGCCAGCAGCTTGGGACAGGGATCCCCGAACACCGGGGAGCTGTTTTTT.